A single sample gave rise to the 9 T cell receptor beta chains below, sequenced in a study of blood T cells in healthy people across ages. Combining a sample-barcoded 5' primer with a J-beta primer mix, a second PCR ran for about 6 to 11 cycles. TCRdb independently ran MiXCR on the 5' RACE reads; one entry per CDR3 protein. The sample gives about 1.6 million distinct CDR3 sequences, roughly 32% of which show up once; roughly 10% is in the top ten. Sequences were obtained from blood. The receptors were sampled from a woman aged 30 to 39 in good health.

This clonotype was detected once. V gene TRBV28 combines with J gene TRBJ1-4, with D perhaps TRBD1 (5 bases). V was trimmed by 10 bases and J by 7 bases, leaving 22 bases between them. Germline assignment: CDR1 MDHEN and CDR2 SYDVKM. This CDR3 is built from 15 residues. The chain's CDR3 is CATSLWGGNSEKLFF. The CDR3 nucleotides are TGTGCCACTTCCCTTTGGGGGGGAAACAGTGAAAAACTGTTTTTT.

The chain is built from TRBV13 and TRBJ1-6, with TRBD1 identical over 12 bases. Germline loops: CDR1 PRHDT, CDR2 FYEKMQ (reference sequence). This CDR3 comprises 16 residues. V lost 0 bases and J lost 8; bases outside the gene matches: 2. The CDR3 region is CASSLGGTGGDSPLHF. CDR3 in DNA: TGTGCCAGCAGCTTAGGCGGGACAGGGGGCGATTCACCCCTCCACTTT.

Turning to this clonotype: The junction differs from germline at one of its ends, possibly a read error. The rearrangement uses TRBV27 and TRBJ2-7; 10 bases map to TRBD1. This CDR3 has 21 amino acids. CDR1 MNHEY and CDR2 SMNVEV come from the germline V gene (reference sequence). In DNA form, the CDR3 reads TGTGCCTGCAGTCCCAACTCCCCGGGACAGGGGACTGAGGGTTTCTCCTACGAGCAGTACTTC. Protein: CACSPNSPGQGTEGFSYEQYF.

This clonotype was counted ten times or more. V usage is TRBV12-3 or TRBV12-4 and J usage is TRBJ2-7; D is ambiguous. CDR3 length: 13 amino acids. V was cut by 4 bases and J by 6 bases, with 13 bases left in between. CDR3 amino acids: CASSSLLGGEQYF. CDR3 nucleotide sequence: TGTGCCAGCAGTTCCCTCCTTGGTGGCGAGCAGTACTTC.

This clonotype was observed a few times. The chain combines TRBV4-1 with TRBJ1-5; D not certain. This CDR3 contains 18 residues. Germline lookup yields CDR1 MGHRA and CDR2 YSYEKL. V shed 1 base and J shed 0 bases, with 16 bases lying between them. CDR3 loop: CASSQVVAVGDSNQPQHF. CDR3 nucleotides: TGCGCCAGCAGCCAAGTCGTTGCGGTCGGAGATAGCAATCAGCCCCAGCATTTT.

The J gene is TRBJ2-1, the V gene TRBV7-9; 14 bases match TRBD2. CDR1 is SEHNR and CDR2 is FQNEAQ in the germline V gene (reference sequence). CDR3 size: 13 residues. CDR3 DNA: TGTGCGGGAGGACTAGCGGGAGGCCATGAGCAGTTCTTC. Translated: CAGGLAGGHEQFF.

The chain recombines TRBV2 with TRBJ2-5, with 10 bases identical to TRBD2. This CDR3 spans 15 amino acids. Germline values: CDR1 SNHLY, CDR2 FYNNEI. Trimming cost V 6 bases and J 5 bases; bases outside gene matches: 9. The CDR3 coding sequence is TGTGCCAGCAGCGTAACAGCGGGAGGGGGCGAGACCCAGTACTTC. Translation: CASSVTAGGGETQYF.

This clonotype has more than one count but fewer than ten. J is TRBJ2-1 and V is TRBV2; D is possibly TRBD2 (6 bases). Trimming removed 2 bases from V and 3 bases from J, with 11 bases in between. CDR3 length: 15 amino acids. Germline V gene sequence: CDR1 SNHLY, CDR2 FYNNEI. The CDR3 protein is CASSERGTYYNEQFF. The CDR3 bases are TGTGCCAGCAGTGAACGCGGGACCTACTACAATGAGCAGTTCTTC. Full variable domain (missing parts from reference TRBV2 and TRBJ2-1): EPEVTQTPSHQVTQMGQEVILRCVPISNHLYFYWYRQILGQKVEFLVSFYNNEISEKSEIFDDQFSVERPDGSNFTLKIRSTKLEDSAMYFCASSERGTYYNEQFFGPGTRLTVL.

This clonotype has only a few counts. The CDR3 region has the DNA TGTGCCAGCAGCCTCGACGGACAATACGAGCAGTACTTC. This gives the protein CASSLDGQYEQYF. The chain is built from TRBV7-8 and TRBJ2-7, with D perhaps TRBD1 (5 bases). V was cut by 5 bases and J by 4 bases, with 12 bases left in between. Germline V CDR1 and CDR2: SGHVS, FQNEAQ. The CDR3 totals 13 residues.